The next 19 T cell receptor beta chains were all read from a single sample in a study of T cells in women clearing cervical HPV infection. Method: immunoSEQ multiplex PCR; TCRdb's copy keeps in-frame clones and lacks some. Recorded for this sample: 20,000 to 25,000 clones. The sequencing input was blood buffy coat. The source of these receptors is a woman aged 18 to 75 with a cervical HPV16 infection that either progressed to CIN3+ or cleared (not recorded which).

Comment on this clone: The CDR3 is cut off 3 residues early in the read; its end comes from the germline J gene. The chain combines TRBV4-1 with TRBJ1-4; 8 bases are a match to TRBD1. V was pared by 2 bases and J by 3 bases, with 5 bases of the junction left unmatched. CDR3 length: 16 residues. The germline V gene has CDR1 MGHRA and CDR2 YSYEKL. The CDR3 sequence is CASSQSETGANEKLFF. CDR3 DNA, as far as it was read: TGCGCCAGCAGCCAATCCGAGACAGGGGCTAATGAAAAA.

Turning to this clone: A read error may produce the germline difference seen at one junction end. The read stops 3 residues short of the end of the CDR3; the missing end is completed from the germline J gene. The gene calls are TRBV29-1 and TRBJ1-3; D is perhaps TRBD1 (6 bases). The CDR3 has 14 amino acids. The germline gives CDR1 SQVTM, CDR2 ANQGSEA. The part of the CDR3 DNA that was read is TGCAGCGTTGAAGATTGGCCCAGGGGAAGCACC. Translation: CSVEDWPRGST. The full CDR3 sequence reads CSVEDWPRGSTIYF.

As regards this clone: The read halts 3 residues ahead of the CDR3 end, with the missing end drawn from the germline J gene. This CDR3 is also generated by other DNA sequences in the sample. The chain recombines TRBV18 with TRBJ2-7; D not certain. CDR3 size: 15 residues. Germline CDR1 is KGHSH and CDR2 is LQKENI. V lost 0 bases, J lost 2 bases, and 11 bases lay in between. CDR3 region: CASSPPTEPTYEQYF. The part of the CDR3 DNA that was read is TGTGCCAGCTCACCACCCACTGAACCTACCTACGAG.

Turning to this clone: The read is 3 residues too short to cover the CDR3 end, so that end is filled in from the germline J gene. This sample includes further DNA sequences coding for the same CDR3. The genes are TRBV5-1 and TRBJ1-5, with 7 bases identical to TRBD1. Germline V gene sequence: CDR1 SGHRS, CDR2 YFSETQ. The CDR3 loop spans 13 amino acids. J lost 5 bases, V lost 4 bases, and 3 bases had no gene match. The CDR3 spells CASSVTGDQPQHF. The sequenced part of the CDR3 DNA is TGCGCCAGCAGCGTTACAGGGGATCAGCCC.

In terms of frequency, this clone is medium-sized. The missing CDR3 end, 3 residues past where the read stops, is filled in from the germline J gene. The chain recombines TRBV7-8 with TRBJ2-1, with 11 bases aligning to TRBD1. The germline gives CDR1 SGHVS, CDR2 FQNEAQ. V gave up 5 bases and J gave up 8 bases; unmatched junction bases: 8. The CDR3 totals 15 residues. This CDR3 reads CASSPRTGGIDEQFF. Incomplete CDR3 DNA: TGTGCCAGCAGCCCCCGGACAGGGGGCATCGATGAG.

In the case of this clone: The read gets to within 3 residues of the CDR3 end, and the germline J gene fills in the rest. The gene calls are TRBV7-3 and TRBJ2-3; TRBD2 matches 8 bases. The V gene's germline CDR1 is SGHTA and CDR2 FQGTGA. This CDR3 comprises 14 residues. The CDR3 sequence is CASSPSGREATQYF. The CDR3 DNA, read in part, is TGTGCCAGCAGCCCATCCGGGCGGGAGGCGACG.

A remark on this clone: The read gets to within 3 residues of the CDR3 end, and the germline J gene fills in the rest. The rearrangement joins TRBV11-2 to TRBJ1-1; D perhaps matches TRBD1 (5 bases). Per the germline V gene, CDR1 is SGHAT and CDR2 is FQNNGV. CDR3 length: 12 amino acids. Between the trimmed V and J ends, which lost 6 bases and 6 bases, there was a span of 11 bases. The sequenced part of the CDR3 DNA is TGTGCCAGCAGACCTACAGGAGCTGAA. As protein: CASRPTGAE. The whole CDR3 sequence reads CASRPTGAEAFF.

The CDR3: CASSQKQGNSNQPQHF. CDR3 DNA (partial): TGTGCCAGCAGCCAAAAACAGGGGAATAGCAATCAGCCC. The chain joins TRBV4-2 to TRBJ1-5, with 7 bases aligning to TRBD1. The read ends 3 residues before the CDR3 terminus; that terminus is restored from the germline J gene. CDR1 is LGHNA, CDR2 YNFKEQ, per germline. The J segment lost 0 bases and the V segment lost 2 bases, leaving 4 bases of the junction unmatched. There are 16 residues in the CDR3.

Worth noting for this clone: The read terminates 3 residues before the CDR3 end, so the remaining end is supplied by the germline J gene. The chain is built from TRBV30 and TRBJ2-7; D not resolved. This CDR3 has 13 residues. Germline CDR1 reads GTSNPN; CDR2 reads SVGIG (reference sequence). V was trimmed by 0 bases and J by 4 bases, leaving 10 bases between them. CDR3 protein: CAWSVLPHYEQYF. Partial CDR3 DNA: TGTGCCTGGAGTGTACTCCCCCATTACGAG.

A note on this clone: The read comes to an end 3 residues before the CDR3 does, leaving the germline J gene to fill in the end. The rearrangement joins TRBV30 to TRBJ1-2; D is possibly TRBD1 (5 bases). This CDR3 region has 15 residues. Germline CDR1 GTSNPN, CDR2 SVGIG (reference sequence). CDR3 DNA (partial): TGTGCCTGGAGTAGTGACAGAAACGGAACCTCCGAC. Its translation is CAWSSDRNGTSD. The entire CDR3 sequence reads CAWSSDRNGTSDYTF.

Concerning this clone itself: Other DNA sequences in this sample translate to the same CDR3. The DNA read from the CDR3 is TGTGCCAGCAGCTTGGGACACTCTGGAAACACC. Translation: CASSLGHSGNT. The complete CDR3 protein is CASSLGHSGNTIYF. This chain links TRBV5-5 with TRBJ1-3; D is unclear. The CDR3 end falls 3 residues outside the read, so it is completed with the germline J gene. In germline, CDR1 is SGHKS, CDR2 YYEKEE (reference sequence). The germline V and J ends were trimmed by 0 bases and 0 bases, with 4 bases remaining between them. The CDR3 consists of 14 residues. The entire variable domain, with the rest obtained from reference TRBV5-5 and TRBJ1-3, is as follows: DAGVTQSPTHLIKTRGQQVTLRCSPISGHKSVSWYQQVLGQGPQFIFQYYEKEERGRGNFPDRFSARQFPNYSSELNVNALLLGDSALYLCASSLGHSGNTIYFGEGSWLTVV.

Points on this clone: The read falls 3 residues short of the CDR3 end, and the missing part is taken from the germline J gene. The chain carries TRBV7-9 and TRBJ1-4; D not resolved. This CDR3 spans 15 amino acids. Germline V lookup: CDR1 SEHNR, CDR2 FQNEAQ (reference sequence). With 1 base removed from V and 2 bases from J, the gap between germline ends came to 8 bases. The CDR3 region is CASSLVEGTNEKLFF. CDR3 DNA (partial): TGTGCCAGCAGCTTAGTGGAAGGGACTAATGAAAAA.

About this clone itself: The read ends 3 residues shy of where the CDR3 ends; the end is completed using the germline J gene. The chain is built from TRBV4-2 and TRBJ2-1; 7 nucleotides match TRBD2. V was clipped by 4 bases and J by 0 bases; unmatched bases: 21. The germline V gene encodes CDR1 LGHNA and CDR2 YNFKEQ. The CDR3 is 21 residues long. The covered CDR3 bases are TGTGCCAGCAGCCCGAAAGCCGGGACTAATTGGCAACCTAGCTCCTACAATGAG. Translating it yields CASSPKAGTNWQPSSYNE. The CDR3, in full, reads CASSPKAGTNWQPSSYNEQFF.

This clone is identified as medium-sized (0.01 to 0.1%) from frequency. The read terminates 3 residues before the CDR3 end, so the remaining end is supplied by the germline J gene. The chain joins TRBV19 to TRBJ1-2; no clear D gene. The CDR3 has 13 residues. CDR1 is LNHDA and CDR2 is SQIVND in the germline V gene (reference sequence). The CDR3 protein is CASSMRVFHDYTF. Incomplete CDR3 DNA: TGTGCCAGTAGTATGAGGGTTTTCCACGAC.

Regarding this clone: Read data end 3 residues before the CDR3 end; the end is taken from the germline J gene. The chain has TRBV19 and TRBJ1-5; no clear D gene. V was cut by 1 base and J by 5 bases, with 6 bases left in between. Germline CDR1 reads LNHDA; CDR2 reads SQIVND (reference sequence). The CDR3 contains 13 residues. The CDR3 sequence is CASSIGGYQPQHF. CDR3 DNA (partial): TGTGCCAGTAGTATAGGCGGATATCAGCCC. The variable domain in full, with the rest retrieved from reference TRBV19 and TRBJ1-5, is DGGITQSPKYLFRKEGQNVTLSCEQNLNHDAMYWYRQDPGQGLRLIYYSQIVNDFQKGDIAEGYSVSREKKESFPLTVTSAQKNPTAFYLCASSIGGYQPQHFGDGTRLSIL.

On this clone: The read is 3 residues too short to cover the CDR3 end, so that end is filled in from the germline J gene. The V and J genes are TRBV7-6 and TRBJ2-2; D perhaps matches TRBD1 (5 bases). The ends were cut back, 1 base at V and 0 bases at J, with 12 bases in the middle. The CDR3 contains 17 residues. From germline, CDR1 is SGHVS and CDR2 FNYEAQ. CDR3 residues: CASSLDDRHANTGELFF. CDR3 bases read: TGTGCCAGCAGCTTAGATGACAGACACGCGAACACCGGGGAG.

A remark on this clone: The read ends 3 residues before the CDR3 terminus; that terminus is restored from the germline J gene. The chain carries TRBV12-3 or TRBV12-4 and TRBJ1-5; possibly TRBD1 for D (6 bases). V gave up 1 base and J gave up 6 bases, with 7 bases separating them. The CDR3 runs 13 residues. The CDR3 DNA, read in part, is TGTGCCAGCAGTTTAGGGGGGCTTCAGCCC. Protein: CASSLGGLQP. From start to end, the CDR3 is CASSLGGLQPQHF.

Note on this clone: The read finishes 3 residues shy of the CDR3 end, and the germline J gene is used to complete it. Distinct nucleotide sequences in the sample also encode this CDR3. V is TRBV5-6 and J is TRBJ1-3, with a weak D call TRBD1 (5 bases). Germline V gene data show CDR1 as SGHDT and CDR2 as YYEEEE. This CDR3 spans 15 amino acids. Trimming pared 2 bases from V and 7 bases from J, leaving 16 bases between. This CDR3 is CASSLTGGLRNTIYF. The DNA read from the CDR3 is TGTGCCAGCAGCTTAACAGGCGGTCTCCGTAACACC.

Note on this clone: The read is 3 residues too short to cover the CDR3 end, so that end is filled in from the germline J gene. The chain employs TRBV7-8 and TRBJ2-1; 12 positions agree with TRBD2. V was pared by 7 bases and J by 8 bases, with 6 bases of the junction left unmatched. The CDR3 has 14 amino acids. Germline-derived CDR1 and CDR2 are SGHVS and FQNEAQ. The sequenced CDR3 bases are TGTGCCAGCACCCGACTAGCGGGGGAGGATGAG. This translates into CASTRLAGEDE. In full, the CDR3 is CASTRLAGEDEQFF.